The T cell receptor (beta chain) under discussion was sequenced for a study of blood T cell repertoires in COVID-19. Study as a whole: From T cells, B-cell-depleted T cells, or PBMCs came the material, which was cDNA or gDNA.

This CDR3 is built from 17 residues. Germline V CDR1 and CDR2: LNHDA, SQIVND (reference sequence). V gave up 6 bases and J gave up 5 bases; unmatched junction bases: 10. The method was immunoSEQ multiplex PCR; TCRdb's version includes in-frame clones alone and lacks a portion of them. This sample carries fewer than 150,000 clones, over 70% of them seen once, and the ten largest clones take around 18%. This sequence originates from an older man with acute or convalescent COVID-19. The genes are TRBV19 and TRBJ1-6; 10 positions match TRBD1. Material: peripheral blood. CDR3 DNA sequence: TGTGCCAGTAGAACCGCAGGGACAGGGGTTGATAATTCACCCCTCCACTTT. Its translation: CASRTAGTGVDNSPLHF.